This TCR beta chain is drawn from a study of OX40 agonist ivuxolimab in advanced cancers. Sequencing used immunoSEQ multiplex PCR; TCRdb keeps in-frame clones, though not all of them. The table shows about 59,000 clones, with about 91% occurring only once. To note about this clone: Its antigen is undetermined.

Whole-study results and caveats: Expanded clones were, on average, more numerous among CD8+ T cells than CD4+.

The input for sequencing was CD4+ or CD8+ T cells sorted from blood, taken in a trial of the OX40 agonist ivuxolimab. This TCR derives from an adult with an advanced solid tumor such as melanoma, head and neck, liver or kidney cancer.

The DNA for the CDR3 is TGTGCCAGCAGCTCGGAAGAACAGGGGGTGGAAGAGACCCAGTACTTC. Its protein product is CASSSEEQGVEETQYF. The chain joins TRBV7-9 to TRBJ2-5; TRBD1 agrees at 8 bases. Losses at the gene ends were 4 bases for V and 3 bases for J; bases not matched to a gene: 10. The CDR3 covers 16 residues. CDR1 SEHNR and CDR2 FQNEAQ come from the germline V gene (reference sequence).